This TCR beta chain was observed in a study of shared clonotypes between healthy human individuals. Findings and caveats of the study: Tissues were not sampled, only blood, and their repertoires likely differ.

To note about this clone: Its antigen is undetermined.

The germline CDR1 and CDR2 sequences are SGHRS and YFSETQ. The V and J ends lost 0 bases and 7 bases, in that order; junction bases with no gene match: 7. This CDR3 region has 15 residues. Evenly divided among several immunoSEQ plates was the genomic DNA of each subset. Unsorted PBMC contributed approximately 300 ng DNA, around 30,000 T cell genomes, to each replicate PCR. Original processing methods: Filtering differed because ImmunoSEQ produced junction-only sequences that carried no quality scores. The repertoire was sequenced with immunoSEQ multiplex PCR; TCRdb's copy has only in-frame clones and lacks some. For V, J and clone size, that table is used; D and trimming come from the DNA. The sample yields some 480,000 clones, roughly 85% seen once.

This chain connects TRBV5-1 to TRBJ2-1; 7 positions agree with TRBD2. Specimen: PBMCs. The TCR sequence derives from a woman in her 40s in good health. Some clones in this sample may be carry-over from other donors' samples. CDR3 protein: CASSLAGGSINEQFF. For the CDR3, the DNA is TGCGCCAGCAGCTTGGCGGGCGGGAGTATAAATGAGCAGTTCTTC. The entire variable domain, with the rest obtained from reference TRBV5-1 and TRBJ2-1, is as follows: KAGVTQTPRYLIKTRGQQVTLSCSPISGHRSVSWYQQTPGQGLQFLFEYFSETQRNKGNFPGRFSGRQFSNSRSEMNVSTLELGDSALYLCASSLAGGSINEQFFGPGTRLTVL.